What follows are 27 T cell receptor beta chains derived from one specimen sequenced in a study of T cell repertoires in cytomegalovirus infection (dated by TCRdb to about 2019). The reads were generated on an Illumina HiSeq 1500. TCRdb applied fastp at Q25 and MiXCR to the public reads, then kept only in-frame beta chains. Each entry merges the rows of one CDR3 protein and shows their most common DNA and genes. A total of 200,000 to 300,000 distinct CDR3 sequences appear in this sample, approximately 9.2% of them only once. Over 13% of the sample is in the top ten clones. Sequenced material: PBMCs. All receptors derive from a human donor in good health (CMV status not recorded). Some clones in this sample may be carry-over from other donors' samples.

This sequence joins TRBV20-1 and TRBJ1-5; TRBD1 aligns across 7 bases. The CDR3 runs 14 residues. Germline V gene sequence: CDR1 DFQATT, CDR2 SNEGSKA (reference sequence). V was pared by 6 bases and J by 4 bases, with 9 bases of the junction left unmatched. CDR3 nucleotides: TGCAGTGCACCTAACAGGGGCCGGAATCAGCCCCAGCATTTT. It encodes CSAPNRGRNQPQHF.

This chain links TRBV5-5 with TRBJ1-1; maybe TRBD1 (5 bases). The CDR3 contains 14 residues. V shed 5 bases and J shed 1 base, with 12 bases lying between them. Germline V gene lookup returns CDR1 SGHKS and CDR2 YYEKEE (reference sequence). CDR3 sequence: CASRPGLENTEAFF. The CDR3 nucleotides are TGTGCCAGCAGGCCGGGACTCGAGAACACTGAAGCTTTCTTT. The whole variable domain, remainder taken from reference TRBV5-5 and TRBJ1-1, is DAGVTQSPTHLIKTRGQQVTLRCSPISGHKSVSWYQQVLGQGPQFIFQYYEKEERGRGNFPDRFSARQFPNYSSELNVNALLLGDSALYLCASRPGLENTEAFFGQGTRLTVV.

The genes are TRBV7-2 and TRBJ2-3; 8 bases map to TRBD2. CDR1 is SGHTA and CDR2 is FQGNSA in the germline V gene. This CDR3 is built from 16 residues. The ends lost 2 bases at V and 6 bases at J; junction bases unmatched: 10. The CDR3 DNA reads TGTGCCAGCAGCTTAACTAGCGGCCAAGTTTTGGATACGCAGTATTTT. Its translation: CASSLTSGQVLDTQYF.

This clonotype was seen at least ten times. This chain connects TRBV4-3 to TRBJ1-3, with D maybe TRBD1 (6 bases). In germline, CDR1 is LGHNA, CDR2 YSLEER. The CDR3 length is 15 residues. V lost 3 bases, J lost 2 bases, and 11 bases lay in between. The CDR3 is CASSHGGPTGNTIYF. Here the CDR3 DNA reads TGCGCCAGCAGCCATGGGGGGCCTACTGGAAACACCATATATTTT.

This clonotype was seen only once. The chain employs TRBV12-3 or TRBV12-4 and TRBJ2-7; no firm D call. V shed 1 base and J shed 9 bases, with 16 bases lying between them. The CDR3 has 14 residues. This CDR3 reads CASSLVGGRSGQYF. The CDR3 bases are TGTGCCAGCAGTTTAGTCGGCGGCCGTTCGGGGCAGTACTTC.

In its sample, this clonotype was seen many times. V and J are TRBV6-2 or TRBV6-3 and TRBJ2-7, with D possibly called TRBD1 or TRBD2 (5 bases each). Germline V lookup: CDR1 MNHEY, CDR2 SVGEGT. V lost 5 bases and J lost 8, with 10 bases in between. The CDR3 consists of 11 residues. This chain's CDR3 is CASSLRGQQYF. DNA of the CDR3: TGTGCCAGCAGTCTTCGGGGACAGCAGTACTTC.

This clonotype was observed at least ten times. The chain combines TRBV7-6 with TRBJ1-4; a possible D gene is TRBD1 (6 bases). Germline CDR1 and CDR2: SGHVS and FNYEAQ. The length of the CDR3 is 15 residues. The germline V and J ends were trimmed by 0 bases and 5 bases, with 10 bases remaining between them. Written as DNA, the CDR3 is TGTGCCAGCAGCTTAGCGGTCACAGGGAATGAAAAACTGTTTTTT. It codes for CASSLAVTGNEKLFF.

Ten or more counts support this clonotype. This chain joins TRBV29-1 and TRBJ2-7; D is perhaps TRBD2 (5 bases). The V gene lost 4 bases and the J gene lost 4 bases, with 5 bases spanning the gap. This CDR3 contains 10 residues. The V gene's germline CDR1 is SQVTM and CDR2 ANQGSEA. CDR3 in DNA: TGCAGCGTTGTAGCGTACGAGCAGTACTTC. It specifies CSVVAYEQYF.

In this sample, this clonotype turned up many times. V and J are TRBV4-3 and TRBJ2-2; the D gene is possibly TRBD2 (6 bases). Germline V gene lookup returns CDR1 LGHNA and CDR2 YSLEER. Trimming took off 3 bases at V and 7 bases at J, with 12 bases between the two ends. This CDR3 is built from 14 residues. The DNA for the CDR3 is TGCGCCAGCAGCCAGGTTTGGGGAGGCGGGGAGCTGTTTTTT. Residues: CASSQVWGGGELFF.

The sample holds many counts of this clonotype. The chain links TRBV6-1 to TRBJ1-2; D possibly corresponds to TRBD1 (6 bases). Germline lookup yields CDR1 MNHNS and CDR2 SASEGT. This CDR3 is 12 amino acids long. V shed 10 bases and J shed 4 bases, with 13 bases lying between them. The CDR3 nucleotides read TGTGCCAACAGGGACGTAGGCTATGGCTACACCTTC. Translated, it gives CANRDVGYGYTF.

This clonotype has ten or more counts. The V and J genes are TRBV6-2 or TRBV6-3 and TRBJ1-1, with a possible D match to TRBD1 (5 bases). This CDR3 is 12 amino acids long. V shed 7 bases and J shed 10 bases, with 16 bases lying between them. CDR1 is MNHEY and CDR2 is SVGEGT in the germline V gene. The CDR3 spells CASTPRGIGAFF. CDR3 nucleotide sequence: TGTGCCAGCACCCCCCGGGGCATCGGAGCTTTCTTT.

The chain recombines TRBV6-1 with TRBJ2-4; 9 bases match TRBD1. This CDR3 is built from 14 residues. V was clipped by 10 bases and J by 9 bases; unmatched bases: 13. Germline-derived CDR1 and CDR2 are MNHNS and SASEGT. Here the CDR3 reads CATQDRGVGRIQYF. For the CDR3, the DNA is TGTGCCACTCAGGACAGGGGTGTCGGGCGCATTCAGTACTTC.

This clonotype was seen many times. The rearrangement uses TRBV4-2 and TRBJ2-1; no definite D call. Germline V gene data show CDR1 as LGHNA and CDR2 as YNFKEQ. V gave up 0 bases and J gave up 0 bases, with 6 bases separating them. The CDR3 extends over 15 amino acids. The CDR3 loop reads CASSQEWNSYNEQFF. CDR3 nucleotide sequence: TGTGCCAGCAGCCAAGAGTGGAACTCCTACAATGAGCAGTTCTTC.

CDR3 DNA: TGTGCCAGCAGCCAAGTCGGGGGGGCGGCAAATGAGCAGTTCTTC. This gives the protein CASSQVGGAANEQFF. The rearrangement links TRBV4-2 to TRBJ2-1, with 8 positions matching TRBD2. Unmatched junction bases numbered 6, after V lost 1 base and J lost 7 bases. The CDR3 is 15 amino acids. Germline CDR1 and CDR2: LGHNA and YNFKEQ.

This clonotype has more than one count but fewer than ten. The chain joins TRBV12-3 or TRBV12-4 to TRBJ2-3; no clear D gene. This CDR3 has 15 residues. Trimming cost V 4 bases and J 0 bases, with 11 bases left between them. In nucleotides, the CDR3 is TGTGCCAGCAGTTCGGACGGAACTAGCACAGATACGCAGTATTTT. Encoded protein: CASSSDGTSTDTQYF.

This clonotype was counted ten times or more. The chain joins TRBV24-1 to TRBJ2-5; D gene uncertain. CDR3 length: 12 residues. CDR1 KGHDR and CDR2 SFDVKD come from the germline V gene. V was cut by 3 bases and J by 4 bases, with 5 bases left in between. CDR3 bases: TGTGCCACCAGTGATCCGCGAGAGACCCAGTACTTC. Amino acids: CATSDPRETQYF.

This clonotype was recorded many times. V usage is TRBV7-2 and J usage is TRBJ2-2; D unresolved. The CDR3 consists of 14 residues. V lost 4 bases to trimming and J lost 5 bases, with 11 bases between them. The germline V gene has CDR1 SGHTA and CDR2 FQGNSA. The CDR3 DNA sequence: TGTGCCAGCAGCTCCCGAACACAGACCGGGGAGCTGTTTTTT. The encoded protein is CASSSRTQTGELFF.

This clonotype was counted only a few times. The rearrangement joins TRBV27 to TRBJ2-1; 11 nucleotides line up with TRBD2. V lost 8 bases and J lost 3; bases outside the gene matches: 9. CDR1 is MNHEY, CDR2 SMNVEV, per germline (reference sequence). The CDR3 has 16 residues. CDR3 nucleotide sequence: TGTGCCAGCCTGCCTCCCGGGACTAGCGGCTACAATGAGCAGTTCTTC. Its translation is CASLPPGTSGYNEQFF.

This clonotype was recorded a few times. The J gene is TRBJ2-3, the V gene TRBV7-2; D is possibly TRBD1 or TRBD2 (7 bases each). Germline V lookup: CDR1 SGHTA, CDR2 FQGNSA. V was trimmed by 5 bases and J by 8 bases, leaving 14 bases between them. The CDR3 sequence is 13 residues long. The chain's CDR3 is CASSPGGDGTQYF. For the CDR3, the DNA is TGTGCCAGCAGCCCAGGGGGGGACGGTACGCAGTATTTT.

The sample holds a few counts of this clonotype. This chain connects TRBV11-2 to TRBJ2-7; TRBD1 is a possible D gene (5 bases). The germline V gene has CDR1 SGHAT and CDR2 FQNNGV. This CDR3 is 16 amino acids long. The ends were cut back, 0 bases at V and 0 bases at J, with 12 bases in the middle. Here the CDR3 reads CASSLDGRQGSYEQYF. In DNA, the CDR3 is TGTGCCAGCAGCTTAGATGGACGGCAGGGCTCCTACGAGCAGTACTTC.

This sequence joins TRBV6-2 or TRBV6-3 and TRBJ2-2; TRBD2 matches 7 bases. Germline assignment: CDR1 MNHEY and CDR2 SVGEGT. V lost 0 bases to trimming and J lost 10 bases; unmatched junction nucleotides: 14. The length of the CDR3 is 17 residues. The CDR3, as DNA: TGTGCCAGCAGTTACTCGGACCTCGGGGGGAAAGTGGAGGAGCTGTTTTTT. Its protein is CASSYSDLGGKVEELFF.

The chain uses TRBV11-2 and TRBJ2-5; 7 bases are a match to TRBD1. Trimming took 4 bases from V and 2 from J; bases not matched to a gene: 4. CDR1 and CDR2 from the germline V gene are SGHAT and FQNNGV. This CDR3 has 14 amino acids. The DNA of the CDR3 is TGTGCCAGCAGCTATCAGGGACAGCAAGAGACCCAGTACTTC. It encodes CASSYQGQQETQYF.

This clonotype appeared many times. J is TRBJ1-3 and V is TRBV18; D unresolved. Germline-derived CDR1 and CDR2 are KGHSH and LQKENI. Trimming removed 0 bases at V and 0 bases at J, with 9 bases between. The CDR3 sequence is 16 residues long. CDR3 in DNA: TGTGCCAGCTCACCACCCCGTTACGACTCTGGAAACACCATATATTTT. Translated: CASSPPRYDSGNTIYF.

This clonotype was seen many times. The chain joins TRBV20-1 to TRBJ2-7; 7 bases are shared with TRBD1. This CDR3 contains 14 residues. V shed 5 bases, J shed 2 bases, and the junction held 9 bases outside the gene matches. Germline CDR1 and CDR2: DFQATT and SNEGSKA (reference sequence). CDR3 in amino acids: CSASGTVRTYEQYF. The DNA for the CDR3 is TGCAGTGCTTCCGGGACAGTGAGGACCTACGAGCAGTACTTC.

This clonotype was recorded once. The chain combines TRBV28 with TRBJ1-5, with no clear D. CDR1 MDHEN and CDR2 SYDVKM come from the germline V gene. CDR3 size: 12 residues. V lost 8 bases, J lost 6 bases, and 11 bases lay in between. The CDR3 DNA follows: TGTGCCAGCGACCCCCCGGGTCAGCCCCAGCATTTT. This translates into CASDPPGQPQHF.

This chain links TRBV12-5 with TRBJ2-7; no firm D call. This CDR3 spans 11 amino acids. Deletions cut 7 bases from V and 3 bases from J, with 7 bases between. CDR1 and CDR2 (germline): LGHNT, FRNRAP. The CDR3 sequence: CASANLYEQYF. CDR3 DNA sequence: TGTGCTAGTGCCAACCTCTACGAGCAGTACTTC.

The table lists this clonotype with many counts. The chain combines TRBV7-9 with TRBJ2-6; 7 bases fit TRBD1. V lost 4 bases, J lost 0 bases, and 6 bases stayed unmatched. This CDR3 contains 17 residues. Per the germline V gene, CDR1 is SEHNR and CDR2 is FQNEAQ (reference sequence). The DNA of the CDR3 is TGTGCCAGCAGCTGGACAGGTGTCCGCTCTGGGGCCAACGTCCTGACTTTC. This codes for CASSWTGVRSGANVLTF.